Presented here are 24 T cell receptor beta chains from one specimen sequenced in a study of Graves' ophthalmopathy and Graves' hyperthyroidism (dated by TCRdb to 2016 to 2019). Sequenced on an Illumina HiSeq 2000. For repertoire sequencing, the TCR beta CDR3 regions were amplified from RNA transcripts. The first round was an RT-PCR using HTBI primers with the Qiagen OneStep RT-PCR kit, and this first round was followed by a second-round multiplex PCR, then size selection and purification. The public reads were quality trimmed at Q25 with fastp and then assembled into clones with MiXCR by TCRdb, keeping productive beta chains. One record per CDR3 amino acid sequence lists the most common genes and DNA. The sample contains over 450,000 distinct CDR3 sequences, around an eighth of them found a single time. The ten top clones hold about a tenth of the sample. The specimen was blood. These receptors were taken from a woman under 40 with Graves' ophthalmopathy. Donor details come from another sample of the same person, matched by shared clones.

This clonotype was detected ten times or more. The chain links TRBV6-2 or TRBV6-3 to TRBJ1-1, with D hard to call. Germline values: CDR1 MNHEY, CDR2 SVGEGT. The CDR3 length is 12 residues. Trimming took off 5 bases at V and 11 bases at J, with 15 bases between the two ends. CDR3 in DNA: TGTGCCAGCAGTCTCGGGCTCGTCCAGGCTTTCTTT. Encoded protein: CASSLGLVQAFF.

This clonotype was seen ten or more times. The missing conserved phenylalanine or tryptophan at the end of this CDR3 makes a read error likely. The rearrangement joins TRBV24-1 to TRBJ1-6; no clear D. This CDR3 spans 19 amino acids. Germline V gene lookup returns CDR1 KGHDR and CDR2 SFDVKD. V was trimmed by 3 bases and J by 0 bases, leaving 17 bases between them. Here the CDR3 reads CATSDVSAGQSSYNSPLHL. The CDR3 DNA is TGTGCCACCAGTGATGTCTCGGCAGGCCAGAGCTCCTATAATTCACCCCTCCACCTT.

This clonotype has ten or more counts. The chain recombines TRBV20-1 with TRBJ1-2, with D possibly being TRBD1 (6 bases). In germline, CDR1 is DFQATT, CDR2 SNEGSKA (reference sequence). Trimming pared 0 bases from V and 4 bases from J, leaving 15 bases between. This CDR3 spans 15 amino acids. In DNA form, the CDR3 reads TGCAGTGCTAGAGATCCGGACAGAACTCTCTATGGCTACACCTTC. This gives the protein CSARDPDRTLYGYTF.

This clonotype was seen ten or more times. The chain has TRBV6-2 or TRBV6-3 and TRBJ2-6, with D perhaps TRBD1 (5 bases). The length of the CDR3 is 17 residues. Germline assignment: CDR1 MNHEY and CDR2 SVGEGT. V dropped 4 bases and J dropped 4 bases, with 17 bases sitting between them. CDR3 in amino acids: CASSWGGGSLGANVLTF. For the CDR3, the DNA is TGTGCCAGCAGTTGGGGCGGTGGGTCCCTCGGGGCCAACGTCCTGACTTTC.

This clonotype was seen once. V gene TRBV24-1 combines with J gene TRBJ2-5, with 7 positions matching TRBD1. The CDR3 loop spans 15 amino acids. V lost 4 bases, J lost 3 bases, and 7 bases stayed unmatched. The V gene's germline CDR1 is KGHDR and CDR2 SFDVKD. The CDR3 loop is CATSDSGQPEETQYF. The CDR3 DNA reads TGTGCCACCAGTGACTCGGGACAGCCTGAAGAGACCCAGTACTTC.

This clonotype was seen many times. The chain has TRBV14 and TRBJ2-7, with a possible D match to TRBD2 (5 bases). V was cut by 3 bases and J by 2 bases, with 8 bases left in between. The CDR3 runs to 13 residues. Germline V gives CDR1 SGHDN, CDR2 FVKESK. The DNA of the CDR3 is TGTGCCAGCAGCCAGATCGGGGCCTACGAGCAGTACTTC. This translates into CASSQIGAYEQYF.

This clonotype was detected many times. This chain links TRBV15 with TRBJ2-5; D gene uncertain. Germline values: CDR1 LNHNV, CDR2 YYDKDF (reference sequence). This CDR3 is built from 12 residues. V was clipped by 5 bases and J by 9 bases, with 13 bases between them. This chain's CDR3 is CATSADRSAQYF. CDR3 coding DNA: TGTGCCACCAGCGCCGACCGATCGGCCCAGTACTTC.

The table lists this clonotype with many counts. CDR3 sequence (DNA): TGTGCCAGCAGCTTAGCAGGAGGGGGCGGGGAGCAGTACTTC. This translates into CASSLAGGGGEQYF. This sequence joins TRBV7-8 and TRBJ2-7, with D possibly matching TRBD1 (7 bases). This CDR3 is 14 amino acids long. CDR1 and CDR2 from the germline V gene are SGHVS and FQNEAQ. The ends were cut back, 0 bases at V and 7 bases at J, with 13 bases in the middle.

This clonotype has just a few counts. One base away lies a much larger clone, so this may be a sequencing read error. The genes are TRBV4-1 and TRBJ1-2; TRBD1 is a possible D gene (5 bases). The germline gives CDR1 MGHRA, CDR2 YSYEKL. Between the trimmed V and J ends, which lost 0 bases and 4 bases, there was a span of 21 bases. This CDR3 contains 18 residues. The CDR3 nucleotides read TGCGCCAGCAGCCAAGATGGGTTGGGGCCAGCGTCTAGCTATGGCTACACCTTC. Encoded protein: CASSQDGLGPASSYGYTF.

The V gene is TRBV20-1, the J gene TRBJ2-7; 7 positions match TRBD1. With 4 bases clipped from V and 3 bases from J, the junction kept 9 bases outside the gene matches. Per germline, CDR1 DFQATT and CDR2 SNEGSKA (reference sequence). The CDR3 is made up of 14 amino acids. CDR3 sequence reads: CSATDTGTVYEQYF. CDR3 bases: TGCAGTGCTACCGACACCGGGACAGTCTACGAGCAGTACTTC.

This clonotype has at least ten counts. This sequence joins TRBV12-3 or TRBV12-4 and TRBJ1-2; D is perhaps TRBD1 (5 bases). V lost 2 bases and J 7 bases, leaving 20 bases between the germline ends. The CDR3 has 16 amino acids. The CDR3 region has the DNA TGTGCCAGCAGTTTAAGGAGTATGGGGGGAGTCCCTGGCTACACCTTC. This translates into CASSLRSMGGVPGYTF.

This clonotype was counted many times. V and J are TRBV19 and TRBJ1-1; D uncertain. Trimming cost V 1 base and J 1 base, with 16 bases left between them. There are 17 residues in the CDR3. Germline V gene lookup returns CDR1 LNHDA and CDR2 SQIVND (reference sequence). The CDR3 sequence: CASSIARREARNTEAFF. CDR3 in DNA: TGTGCCAGTAGTATAGCTCGGCGCGAGGCACGGAACACTGAAGCTTTCTTT.

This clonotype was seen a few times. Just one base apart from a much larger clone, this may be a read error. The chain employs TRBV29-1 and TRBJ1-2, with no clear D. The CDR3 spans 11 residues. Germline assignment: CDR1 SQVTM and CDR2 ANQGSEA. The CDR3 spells CSVEVRNIYSF. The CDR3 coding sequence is TGCAGCGTTGAAGTTCGAAACATTTACAGCTTC.

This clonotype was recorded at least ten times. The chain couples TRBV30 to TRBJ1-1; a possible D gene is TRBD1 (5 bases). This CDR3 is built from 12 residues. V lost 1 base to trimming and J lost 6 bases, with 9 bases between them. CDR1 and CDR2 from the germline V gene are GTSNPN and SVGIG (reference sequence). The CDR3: CAWSAQGPEAFF. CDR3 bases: TGTGCCTGGAGTGCTCAGGGTCCTGAAGCTTTCTTT.

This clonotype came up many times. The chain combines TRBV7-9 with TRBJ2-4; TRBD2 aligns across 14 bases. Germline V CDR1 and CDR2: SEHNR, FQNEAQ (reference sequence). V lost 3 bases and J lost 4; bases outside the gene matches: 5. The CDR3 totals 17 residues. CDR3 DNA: TGTGCCAGCAGCTTGGACGGGACTAGCGGGAGTAAAAACATTCAGTACTTC. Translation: CASSLDGTSGSKNIQYF.

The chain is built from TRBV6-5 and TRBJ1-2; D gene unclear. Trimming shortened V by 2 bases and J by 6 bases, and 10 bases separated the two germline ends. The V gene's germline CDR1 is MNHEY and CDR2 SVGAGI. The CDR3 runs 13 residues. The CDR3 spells CASSYRPRDGYTF. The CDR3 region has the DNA TGTGCCAGCAGTTACCGCCCCCGTGATGGCTACACCTTC.

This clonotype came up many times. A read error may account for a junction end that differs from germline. The CDR3 reads CASRDTGGRNIKYF. The DNA of the CDR3 is TGTGCCAGCAGGGATACAGGGGGACGGAACATTAAGTACTTC. The gene calls are TRBV28 and TRBJ2-4; 8 bases are a match to TRBD1. Germline CDR1 and CDR2: MDHEN and SYDVKM. The CDR3 has 14 residues.

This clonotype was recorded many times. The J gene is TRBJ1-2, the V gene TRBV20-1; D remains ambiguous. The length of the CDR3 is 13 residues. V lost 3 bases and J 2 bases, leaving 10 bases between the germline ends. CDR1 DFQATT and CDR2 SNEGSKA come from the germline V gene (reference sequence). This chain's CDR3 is CSASPSGNYGYTF. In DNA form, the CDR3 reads TGCAGTGCTAGCCCGTCAGGCAACTATGGCTACACCTTC.

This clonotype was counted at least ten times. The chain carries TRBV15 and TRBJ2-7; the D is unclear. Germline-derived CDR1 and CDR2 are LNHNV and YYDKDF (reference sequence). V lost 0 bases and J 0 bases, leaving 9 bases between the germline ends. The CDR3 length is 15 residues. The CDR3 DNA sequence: TGTGCCACCAGCAGAGAGAAGGGTAGCTCCTACGAGCAGTACTTC. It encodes CATSREKGSSYEQYF.

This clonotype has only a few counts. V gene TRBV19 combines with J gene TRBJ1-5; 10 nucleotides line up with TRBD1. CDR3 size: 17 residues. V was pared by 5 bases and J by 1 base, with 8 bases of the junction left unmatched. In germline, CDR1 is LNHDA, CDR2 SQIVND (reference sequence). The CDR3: CASSSGTGVQSNQPQHF. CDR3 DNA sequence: TGTGCCAGTAGTTCCGGGACAGGGGTACAGAGCAATCAGCCCCAGCATTTT. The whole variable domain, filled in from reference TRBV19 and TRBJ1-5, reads DGGITQSPKYLFRKEGQNVTLSCEQNLNHDAMYWYRQDPGQGLRLIYYSQIVNDFQKGDIAEGYSVSREKKESFPLTVTSAQKNPTAFYLCASSSGTGVQSNQPQHFGDGTRLSIL.

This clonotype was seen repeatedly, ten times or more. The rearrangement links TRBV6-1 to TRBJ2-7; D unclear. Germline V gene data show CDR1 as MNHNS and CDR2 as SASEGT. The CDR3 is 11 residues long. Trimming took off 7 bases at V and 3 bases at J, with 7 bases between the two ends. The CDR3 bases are TGTGCCAGCACTCAATACTACGAGCAGTACTTC. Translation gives CASTQYYEQYF.

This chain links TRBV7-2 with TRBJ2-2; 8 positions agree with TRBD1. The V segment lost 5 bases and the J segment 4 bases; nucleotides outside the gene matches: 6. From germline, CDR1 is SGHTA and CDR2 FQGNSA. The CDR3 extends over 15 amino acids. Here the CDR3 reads CASSPPTGGTGELFF. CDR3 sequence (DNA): TGTGCCAGCAGCCCACCTACAGGGGGCACCGGGGAGCTGTTTTTT.

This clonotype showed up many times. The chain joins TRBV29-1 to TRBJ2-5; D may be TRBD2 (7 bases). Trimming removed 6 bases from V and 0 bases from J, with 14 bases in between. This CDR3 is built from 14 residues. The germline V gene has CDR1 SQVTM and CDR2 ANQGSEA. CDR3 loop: CSVRGGLNQETQYF. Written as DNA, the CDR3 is TGCAGCGTCCGCGGGGGCCTAAACCAAGAGACCCAGTACTTC.

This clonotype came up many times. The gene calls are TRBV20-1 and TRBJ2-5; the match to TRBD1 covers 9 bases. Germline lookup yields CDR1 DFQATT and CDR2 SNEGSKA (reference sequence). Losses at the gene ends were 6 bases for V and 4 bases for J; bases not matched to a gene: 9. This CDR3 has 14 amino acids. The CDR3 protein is CSARSGTGLETQYF. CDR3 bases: TGCAGTGCCCGATCCGGGACAGGGTTAGAGACCCAGTACTTC.